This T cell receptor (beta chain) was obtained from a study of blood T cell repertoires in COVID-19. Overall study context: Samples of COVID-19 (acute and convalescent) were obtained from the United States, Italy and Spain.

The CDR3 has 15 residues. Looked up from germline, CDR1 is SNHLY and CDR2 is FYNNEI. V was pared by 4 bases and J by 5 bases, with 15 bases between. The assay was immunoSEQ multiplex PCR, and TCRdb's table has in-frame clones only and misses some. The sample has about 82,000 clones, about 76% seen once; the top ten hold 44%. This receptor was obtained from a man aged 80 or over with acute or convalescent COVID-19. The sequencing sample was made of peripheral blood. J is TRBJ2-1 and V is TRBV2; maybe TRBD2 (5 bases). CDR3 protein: CASSGRRSTNNEQFF. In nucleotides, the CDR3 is TGTGCCAGCAGTGGGAGGCGGAGTACCAACAATGAGCAGTTCTTC.